The clone carrying this T cell receptor (beta chain) occurred a few times. Its specificity is not known. Attachment of unique molecular identifiers was made to individual cDNA molecules. TCRdb recomputed calls from the 5' RACE reads with MiXCR, one row per CDR3 protein. The sample consists of about 64,000 distinct CDR3 sequences, roughly 9% of them appearing once. This sample stems from a study of early T cells in non-severe SARS-CoV-2 infection. Study background: Unsorted whole blood bulk RNA was sequenced, with unpaired chains.

Study outcomes and limitations: VDJdb matching skewed toward anti-spike CD8 responses, missing private and CD4 specificities.

Trimming stripped 1 base from V and 4 bases from J, with 7 bases between. The CDR3 is 14 residues long. Germline CDR1 KGHSH, CDR2 LQKENI. The V gene is TRBV18, the J gene TRBJ1-4; D call uncertain. Specimen: whole blood, collected at baseline. The TCR originated in an adult who was a healthcare worker with PCR-confirmed SARS-CoV-2 infection or an uninfected control (not recorded which). The CDR3, as DNA: TGTGCCAGCTCACCACGGGAAGTTAATGAAAAACTGTTTTTT. It codes for CASSPREVNEKLFF.